This paragraph covers one T cell receptor beta chain sequence. Assay: immunoSEQ multiplex PCR; the TCRdb copy retains only in-frame clones and omits some. The sample records about 250,000 clones, about 80% being singletons. The data were obtained in a study of blood T cell repertoires in COVID-19. The V gene end was trimmed by 5 bases and the J gene end by 2 bases; junction bases not matched to a gene: 8. The V gene's germline CDR1 is SGHTA and CDR2 FQGNSA. The CDR3 is 15 amino acids. The J gene is TRBJ2-5, the V gene TRBV7-2; 7 positions match TRBD2. Specimen: peripheral blood. The source is a woman over 75 with active or convalescent COVID-19. CDR3 bases: TGTGCCAGCAGCCCCCCGGGAGCGGGGCAAGAGACCCAGTACTTC. It specifies CASSPPGAGQETQYF.